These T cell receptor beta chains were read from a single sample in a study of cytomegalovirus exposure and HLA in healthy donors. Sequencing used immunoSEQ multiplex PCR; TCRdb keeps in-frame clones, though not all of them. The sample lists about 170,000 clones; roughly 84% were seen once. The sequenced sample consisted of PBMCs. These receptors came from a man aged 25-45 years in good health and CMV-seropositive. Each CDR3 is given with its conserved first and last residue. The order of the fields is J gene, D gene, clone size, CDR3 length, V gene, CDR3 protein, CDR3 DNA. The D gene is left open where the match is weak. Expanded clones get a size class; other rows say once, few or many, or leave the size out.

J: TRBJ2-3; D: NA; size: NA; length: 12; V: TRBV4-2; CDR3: CASDAGTDTQYF; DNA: TGTGCCAGCGATGCGGGCACAGATACGCAGTATTTT
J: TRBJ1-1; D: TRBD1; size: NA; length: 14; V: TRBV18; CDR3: CASSPGTGNTEAFF; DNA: TGTGCCAGCTCACCCGGGACAGGGAACACTGAAGCTTTCTTT
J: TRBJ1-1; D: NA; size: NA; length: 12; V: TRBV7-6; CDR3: CASSRRGAEAFF; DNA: TGTGCCAGCAGCCGTCGAGGTGCTGAAGCTTTCTTT
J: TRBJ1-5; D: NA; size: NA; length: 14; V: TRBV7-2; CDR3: CASSFPGLHQPQHF; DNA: TGTGCCAGCAGCTTCCCAGGACTCCATCAGCCCCAGCATTTT
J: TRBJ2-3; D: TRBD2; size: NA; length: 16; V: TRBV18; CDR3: CASSLTLAGGTDTQYF; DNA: TGTGCCAGCTCACTAACTCTAGCGGGAGGCACAGATACGCAGTATTTT
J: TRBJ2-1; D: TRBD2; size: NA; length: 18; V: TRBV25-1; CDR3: CASSEWRPSGVNYNEQFF; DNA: TGTGCCAGCAGTGAATGGCGACCTAGCGGAGTCAACTACAATGAGCAGTTCTTC
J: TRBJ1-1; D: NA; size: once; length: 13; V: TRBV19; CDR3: CASIRWGPTEAFF; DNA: TGTGCCAGTATCCGTTGGGGGCCCACTGAAGCTTTCTTT
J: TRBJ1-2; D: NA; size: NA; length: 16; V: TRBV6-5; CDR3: CASSYEGPASAGGYTF; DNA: TGTGCCAGCAGTTACGAGGGCCCTGCCTCAGCGGGAGGCTACACCTTC
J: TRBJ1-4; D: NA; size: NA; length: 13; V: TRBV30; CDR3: CAWSGATNEKLFF; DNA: TGTGCCTGGAGTGGAGCGACTAATGAAAAACTGTTTTTT
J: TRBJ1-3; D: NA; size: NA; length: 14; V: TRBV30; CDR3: CAWTYSNSGNTIYF; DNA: TGTGCCTGGACATACTCCAACTCTGGAAACACCATATATTTT
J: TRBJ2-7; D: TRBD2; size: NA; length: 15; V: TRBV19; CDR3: CASSPRTSLYHEQYF; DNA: TGTGCCAGTAGTCCTCGGACTAGTCTTTACCACGAGCAGTACTTC
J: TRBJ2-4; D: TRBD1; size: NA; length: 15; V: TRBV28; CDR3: CASSPQGGAKNIQYF; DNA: TGTGCCAGCAGTCCACAGGGGGGAGCCAAAAACATTCAGTACTTC
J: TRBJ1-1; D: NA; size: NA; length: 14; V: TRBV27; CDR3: CASRRGGRNTEAFF; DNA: TGTGCCAGCAGGAGGGGGGGTAGGAACACTGAAGCTTTCTTT
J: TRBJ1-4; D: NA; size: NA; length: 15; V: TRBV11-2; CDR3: CASSPSVSTNEKLFF; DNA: TGTGCCAGCAGCCCCTCAGTGTCAACTAATGAAAAACTGTTTTTT
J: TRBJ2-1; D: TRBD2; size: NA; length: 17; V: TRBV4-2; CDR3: CASSRELAGGPYNEQFF; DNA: TGTGCCAGCAGCCGTGAGTTAGCGGGAGGGCCTTACAATGAGCAGTTCTTC
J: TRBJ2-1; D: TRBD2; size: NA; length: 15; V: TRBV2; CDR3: CASTNSGRINNEQFF; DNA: TGTGCCAGCACTAACAGCGGGAGAATAAACAATGAGCAGTTCTTC
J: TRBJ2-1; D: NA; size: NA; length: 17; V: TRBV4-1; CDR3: CASSQLLGGEDYNEQFF; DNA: TGCGCCAGCAGCCAACTCCTAGGTGGTGAGGACTACAATGAGCAGTTCTTC
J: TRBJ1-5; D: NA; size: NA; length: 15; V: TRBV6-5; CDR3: CASSSGESGNQPQHF; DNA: TGTGCCAGCAGTTCAGGGGAGTCTGGCAATCAGCCCCAGCATTTT
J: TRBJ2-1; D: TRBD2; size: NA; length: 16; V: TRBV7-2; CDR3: CASSLVLAGGYNEQFF; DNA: TGTGCCAGCAGCTTAGTATTAGCGGGAGGGTACAATGAGCAGTTCTTC
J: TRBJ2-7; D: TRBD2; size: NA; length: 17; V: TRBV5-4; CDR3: CASSLLILAGGHYEQYF; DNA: TGTGCCAGCAGCCTGCTAATACTAGCGGGAGGCCACTACGAGCAGTACTTC
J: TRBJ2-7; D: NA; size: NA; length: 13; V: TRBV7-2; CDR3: CASSFRQAYEQYF; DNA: TGTGCCAGCAGCTTCCGACAGGCCTACGAGCAGTACTTC
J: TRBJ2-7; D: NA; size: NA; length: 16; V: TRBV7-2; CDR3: CASSLGGSGESYEQYF; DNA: TGTGCCAGCAGCTTAGGAGGTAGCGGAGAATCCTACGAGCAGTACTTC
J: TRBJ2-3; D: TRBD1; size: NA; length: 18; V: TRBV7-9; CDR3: CASRPRTGGNSSTDTQYF; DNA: TGTGCCTCCCGCCCCCGGACAGGGGGTAATTCTAGCACAGATACGCAGTATTTT
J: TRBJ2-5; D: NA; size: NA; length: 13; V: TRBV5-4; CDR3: CASSLGGGETQYF; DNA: TGTGCCAGCAGCTTGGGCGGAGGGGAGACCCAGTACTTC
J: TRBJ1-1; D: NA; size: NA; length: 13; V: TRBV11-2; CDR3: CASSLRQNTEAFF; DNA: TGTGCCAGCAGCTTACGACAGAACACTGAAGCTTTCTTT
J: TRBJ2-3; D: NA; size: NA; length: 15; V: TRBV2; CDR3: CASRLTGTHTDTQYF; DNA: TGTGCCAGCAGACTTACCGGGACTCACACAGATACGCAGTATTTT
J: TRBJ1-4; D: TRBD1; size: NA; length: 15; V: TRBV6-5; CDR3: CASSNRGYGNEKLFF; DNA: TGTGCCAGCAGCAACAGGGGGTACGGTAATGAAAAACTGTTTTTT
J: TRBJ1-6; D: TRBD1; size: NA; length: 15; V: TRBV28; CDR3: CASRTGTAYNSPLHF; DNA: TGTGCCAGCAGGACCGGGACAGCCTATAATTCACCCCTCCACTTT
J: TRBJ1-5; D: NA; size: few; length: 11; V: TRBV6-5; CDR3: CASSQGAPQHF; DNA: TGTGCCAGCAGTCAGGGCGCGCCCCAGCATTTT
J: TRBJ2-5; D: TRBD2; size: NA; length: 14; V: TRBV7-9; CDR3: CASSPLAGEETQYF; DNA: TGTGCCAGCAGCCCCCTCGCGGGAGAAGAGACCCAGTACTTC
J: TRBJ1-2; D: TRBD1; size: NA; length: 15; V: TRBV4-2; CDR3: CASSQTDREEDGYTF; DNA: TGTGCCAGCAGCCAAACAGACAGGGAAGAGGATGGCTACACCTTC
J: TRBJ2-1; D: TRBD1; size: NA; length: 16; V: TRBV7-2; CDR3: CASSLRGGESYNEQFF; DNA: TGTGCCAGCAGCTTACGAGGGGGCGAATCCTACAATGAGCAGTTCTTC
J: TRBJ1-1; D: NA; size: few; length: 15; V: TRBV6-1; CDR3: CASSGGGTGNTEAFF; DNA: TGTGCCAGCAGTGGGGGGGGTACAGGGAACACTGAAGCTTTCTTT
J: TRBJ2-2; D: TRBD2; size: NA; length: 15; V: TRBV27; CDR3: CASRRLAGLTGELFF; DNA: TGTGCCAGCAGACGACTAGCGGGGCTAACCGGGGAGCTGTTTTTT
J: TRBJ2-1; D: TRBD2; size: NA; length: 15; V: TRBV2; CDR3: CASRPLAGGNNEQFF; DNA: TGTGCCAGCAGACCCCTAGCGGGAGGTAACAATGAGCAGTTCTTC
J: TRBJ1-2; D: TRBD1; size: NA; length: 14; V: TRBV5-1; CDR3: CASSVQGAVYGYTF; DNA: TGCGCCAGCAGCGTACAGGGGGCGGTCTATGGCTACACCTTC
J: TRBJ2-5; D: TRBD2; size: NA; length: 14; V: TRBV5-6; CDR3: CASSLLAGPETQYF; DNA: TGTGCCAGCAGCTTACTAGCGGGACCGGAGACCCAGTACTTC
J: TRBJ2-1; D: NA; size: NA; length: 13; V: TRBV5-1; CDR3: CASSLAVSNEQFF; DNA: TGCGCCAGCAGCTTGGCTGTGAGCAATGAGCAGTTCTTC
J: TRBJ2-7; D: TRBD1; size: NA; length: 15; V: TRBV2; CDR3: CASSEMGTGKDEQYF; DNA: TGTGCCAGCAGTGAAATGGGGACAGGGAAGGACGAGCAGTACTTC